The 24 T cell receptor beta chains below all came from one sample that was sequenced in a study of CD8 T cells in ankylosing spondylitis. One entry per CDR3 protein results from TCRdb running MiXCR on the 5' RACE reads. Of 250,000 or so distinct CDR3 sequences listed, roughly 25% are singletons. Material: blood, either unsorted or a sorted T cell fraction (not recorded which). The receptor set was obtained from a male donor with ankylosing spondylitis or in good health (not recorded which).

The sample holds a few counts of this clonotype. V gene TRBV18 combines with J gene TRBJ2-7; perhaps TRBD1 as D (5 bases). The CDR3 is 14 residues long. Germline lookup yields CDR1 KGHSH and CDR2 LQKENI. V was cut by 3 bases and J by 0 bases, with 9 bases left in between. CDR3 in DNA: TGTGCCAGCTCACCCTCGACAGACTCCTACGAGCAGTACTTC. It is translated as CASSPSTDSYEQYF.

This chain links TRBV23-1 with TRBJ2-4, with 11 nucleotides matching TRBD2. TRBV23-1 is designated an ORF whose function remains uncertain. With 6 bases clipped from V and 2 bases from J, the junction kept 12 bases outside the gene matches. CDR3 length: 18 amino acids. CDR3 nucleotides: TGCGCCAGCAGCCACGCTAGCGGGGGGATTAGGACCAAAAACATTCAGTACTTC. Translation: CASSHASGGIRTKNIQYF.

This clonotype was seen only a few times. This chain links TRBV7-9 with TRBJ1-5, with D possibly being TRBD1 (6 bases). Germline loops: CDR1 SEHNR, CDR2 FQNEAQ (reference sequence). The CDR3 has 13 residues. V was pared by 2 bases and J by 8 bases, with 10 bases between. CDR3 sequence reads: CASSLSTGKPQHF. CDR3 DNA: TGTGCCAGCAGCTTAAGCACAGGGAAGCCCCAGCATTTT. Variable domain in full (rest from reference TRBV7-9 and TRBJ1-5): DTGVSQNPRHKITKRGQNVTFRCDPISEHNRLYWYRQTLGQGPEFLTYFQNEAQLEKSRLLSDRFSAERPKGSFSTLEIQRTEQGDSAMYLCASSLSTGKPQHFGDGTRLSIL.

This sequence joins TRBV10-3 and TRBJ2-3; TRBD2 is a possible D gene (6 bases). V shed 6 bases and J shed 2 bases, with 9 bases lying between them. Germline CDR1 reads ENHRY; CDR2 reads SYGVKD. The CDR3 runs to 13 residues. The CDR3 loop reads CAIRGDSTDTQYF. For the CDR3, the DNA is TGTGCCATCAGGGGGGACTCCACAGATACGCAGTATTTT.

The chain employs TRBV20-1 and TRBJ2-3, with D uncertain. The CDR3 loop spans 12 amino acids. Trimming left V 5 bases short and J 2 bases short, with 8 bases between. Germline CDR1 DFQATT, CDR2 SNEGSKA (reference sequence). CDR3 protein: CSAPRNTDTQYF. The CDR3, as DNA: TGCAGTGCTCCACGAAACACAGATACGCAGTATTTT.

The table lists this clonotype with many counts. This sequence joins TRBV20-1 and TRBJ2-1, with TRBD2 identical over 7 bases. Trimming took 1 base from V and 8 from J; bases not matched to a gene: 8. Germline CDR1 reads DFQATT; CDR2 reads SNEGSKA (reference sequence). The CDR3 covers 14 residues. The chain's CDR3 is CSARGAVAGDEQFF. CDR3 coding DNA: TGCAGTGCTAGAGGGGCGGTCGCGGGGGATGAGCAGTTCTTC.

There are many counts of this clonotype. This chain connects TRBV15 to TRBJ2-7, with D unresolved. The CDR3 loop spans 15 amino acids. The V gene lost 5 bases and the J gene lost 0 bases, with 14 bases spanning the gap. Germline loops: CDR1 LNHNV, CDR2 YYDKDF (reference sequence). CDR3 in amino acids: CATSPSKGNSYEQYF. The CDR3 nucleotides read TGTGCCACCAGCCCTTCCAAGGGTAACTCCTACGAGCAGTACTTC.

The V call is TRBV12-3 or TRBV12-4, the J call TRBJ1-2, with D possibly TRBD1 on 5 matching bases. Trimming stripped 6 bases from V and 7 bases from J, with 12 bases between. CDR3 length: 12 residues. The CDR3 region is CASSVRDAGYTF. The CDR3 DNA sequence: TGTGCCAGCAGCGTCAGGGATGCTGGCTACACCTTC.

This clonotype was seen many times. This chain links TRBV20-1 with TRBJ2-7, with D hard to call. Trimming removed 2 bases at V and 5 bases at J, with 4 bases between. CDR1 and CDR2 (germline): DFQATT, SNEGSKA (reference sequence). The CDR3 totals 10 residues. The CDR3 coding sequence is TGCAGTGCTAGAAAAGACGAGCAGTACTTC. It yields the protein CSARKDEQYF.

This clonotype showed up just a few times. V usage is TRBV18 and J usage is TRBJ2-7, with TRBD2 matching over 9 bases. Germline V lookup: CDR1 KGHSH, CDR2 LQKENI. The junction had 5 bases not matched to a gene; V was cut back by 8 bases and J by 0 bases. The CDR3 extends over 14 amino acids. The CDR3 spells CASKTSGASYEQYF. In DNA form, the CDR3 reads TGTGCCAGCAAGACTAGCGGTGCCTCCTACGAGCAGTACTTC.

The chain has TRBV13 and TRBJ2-7; 8 bases match TRBD1. V was pared by 2 bases and J by 4 bases, with 7 bases of the junction left unmatched. CDR1 is PRHDT and CDR2 is FYEKMQ in the germline V gene (reference sequence). The CDR3 extends over 15 amino acids. Here the CDR3 DNA reads TGTGCCAGCAGCTTATCGGGACAGGAGCTTTACGAGCAGTACTTC. The encoded protein is CASSLSGQELYEQYF. The full variable domain, its missing parts supplied by reference TRBV13 and TRBJ2-7, is AAGVIQSPRHLIKEKRETATLKCYPIPRHDTVYWYQQGPGQDPQFLISFYEKMQSDKGSIPDRFSAQQFSDYHSELNMSSLELGDSALYFCASSLSGQELYEQYFGPGTRLTVT.

The chain uses TRBV2 and TRBJ2-4, with 9 bases that match TRBD1. CDR3 size: 14 residues. Trimming took 3 bases from V and 5 from J; bases not matched to a gene: 2. Germline V gene data show CDR1 as SNHLY and CDR2 as FYNNEI. The CDR3 coding sequence is TGTGCCAGCAGTGAGAGACAGGGGGAAAACATTCAGTACTTC. This sequence encodes CASSERQGENIQYF.

This clonotype was detected many times. This rearrangement joins TRBV4-1 to TRBJ1-2; TRBD1 is a possible D gene (6 bases). Trimming stripped 3 bases from V and 4 bases from J, with 18 bases between. CDR1 is MGHRA and CDR2 is YSYEKL in the germline V gene. CDR3 length equals 16 residues. The chain's CDR3 is CASSQDSGQGLYGYTF. The CDR3 nucleotides read TGCGCCAGCAGCCAGGACAGCGGGCAGGGACTCTATGGCTACACCTTC.

For this clonotype: A much larger clone sits a single nucleotide away, making a read error possible. This chain uses TRBV29-1 with TRBJ2-5; maybe TRBD2 (5 bases). The length of the CDR3 is 13 residues. Germline lookup yields CDR1 SQVTM and CDR2 ANQGSEA. CDR3 sequence (DNA): TGCAGCATTGAAGTAGGCGGAGGAGAGACCCAGTACTTC. It specifies CSIEVGGGETQYF. Full variable domain (remainder filled in from reference TRBV29-1 and TRBJ2-5): SAVISQKPSRDICQRGTSLTIQCQVDSQVTMMFWYRQQPGQSLTLIATANQGSEATYESGFVIDKFPISRPNLTFSTLTVSNMSPEDSSIYLCSIEVGGGETQYFGPGTRLLVL.

This rearrangement joins TRBV20-1 to TRBJ2-7; D not certain. There are 10 residues in the CDR3. V dropped 6 bases and J dropped 5 bases, with 8 bases sitting between them. Germline lookup yields CDR1 DFQATT and CDR2 SNEGSKA (reference sequence). The CDR3 bases are TGCAGTGCCCCAGAAAACGAGCAGTACTTC. It codes for CSAPENEQYF.

This clonotype was observed a few times. The J gene is TRBJ2-1, the V gene TRBV20-1; no firm D call. The CDR3 runs to 12 residues. Trimming took 1 base from V and 8 from J, leaving 9 bases between them. The germline CDR1 and CDR2 sequences are DFQATT and SNEGSKA (reference sequence). CDR3 sequence (DNA): TGCAGTGCTAGAGTGGGTTTCGATGAGCAGTTCTTC. Amino acid sequence: CSARVGFDEQFF.

J is TRBJ1-1 and V is TRBV10-3, with D unclear. V lost 0 bases, J lost 4 bases, and 12 bases lay in between. Germline V gene data show CDR1 as ENHRY and CDR2 as SYGVKD. This CDR3 is built from 15 residues. CDR3 nucleotide sequence: TGTGCCATCAGTGAGTCTTCCGGGGTGGGCACTGAAGCTTTCTTT. It codes for CAISESSGVGTEAFF.

This clonotype showed up many times. This chain uses TRBV12-5 with TRBJ2-1; no firm D call. V was cut by 10 bases and J by 6 bases, with 10 bases left in between. Germline CDR1 and CDR2: LGHNT and FRNRAP. The CDR3 has 11 amino acids. In DNA, the CDR3 is TGTGCTATGCACCCACCCAATGAGCAGTTCTTC. Its protein product is CAMHPPNEQFF.

This clonotype was picked up many times. The CDR3 sequence: CASSLKSVGRSYEQYF. The CDR3 nucleotides are TGTGCCAGCAGTTTAAAGTCTGTCGGGCGGAGCTACGAGCAGTACTTC. J is TRBJ2-7 and V is TRBV27, with unresolved D. The germline V gene has CDR1 MNHEY and CDR2 SMNVEV (reference sequence). The V and J ends lost 2 bases and 3 bases respectively, with 17 bases between them. The CDR3 extends over 16 amino acids.

This clonotype was picked up many times. The chain carries TRBV4-1 and TRBJ2-1, with 11 bases fitting TRBD2. Germline CDR1 reads MGHRA; CDR2 reads YSYEKL. V shed 2 bases, J shed 3 bases, and the junction held 3 bases outside the gene matches. This CDR3 region has 16 residues. The CDR3 DNA follows: TGCGCCAGCAGCCAACCGGGACTAGCGGACTACAATGAGCAGTTCTTC. This encodes CASSQPGLADYNEQFF.

This clonotype has a count of ten or more. The V gene is TRBV29-1, the J gene TRBJ1-2, with TRBD1 matching over 10 bases. Germline values: CDR1 SQVTM, CDR2 ANQGSEA. After removal of 4 bases from V and 8 bases from J, the junction contained 4 bases not matched to a gene. The CDR3 extends over 12 amino acids. CDR3 loop: CSVGQGAKGYTF. The DNA for the CDR3 is TGCAGCGTTGGACAGGGGGCGAAGGGCTACACCTTC. The complete variable domain, with remaining parts taken from reference TRBV29-1 and TRBJ1-2, reads SAVISQKPSRDICQRGTSLTIQCQVDSQVTMMFWYRQQPGQSLTLIATANQGSEATYESGFVIDKFPISRPNLTFSTLTVSNMSPEDSSIYLCSVGQGAKGYTFGSGTRLTVV.

Ten or more counts support this clonotype. The chain carries TRBV28 and TRBJ2-5, with D tentatively TRBD2 (5 bases). Germline V gene lookup returns CDR1 MDHEN and CDR2 SYDVKM. V shed 3 bases and J shed 2 bases, with 19 bases lying between them. This CDR3 contains 17 residues. In nucleotides, the CDR3 is TGTGCCAGCAGTTTCGGGCTAGCTTCGGGATCTCAAGAGACCCAGTACTTC. Translated, it gives CASSFGLASGSQETQYF.

The V gene is TRBV12-3 or TRBV12-4, the J gene TRBJ2-2; D is ambiguous. The V and J ends lost 5 bases and 8 bases respectively, with 12 bases between them. This CDR3 has 13 residues. The CDR3: CASSGYPTGELFF. CDR3 coding DNA: TGTGCCAGCAGTGGGTACCCAACTGGGGAGCTGTTTTTT.

The chain links TRBV20-1 to TRBJ2-7; D is unclear. Between the trimmed V and J ends, which lost 3 bases and 5 bases, there was a span of 14 bases. Germline assignment: CDR1 DFQATT and CDR2 SNEGSKA (reference sequence). The CDR3 runs to 13 residues. The CDR3 loop reads CSARNSSADEQYF. CDR3 coding DNA: TGCAGTGCTAGGAATTCCTCAGCCGACGAGCAGTACTTC.